The present TCR beta chain was sequenced within a study of T cells in Graves' hyperthyroidism and ophthalmopathy. RNA transcripts yielded amplified TCR beta CDR3 regions. First-round RT-PCR of the TCR CDR3 relied on the HTBI primer set. TCRdb used MiXCR to reprocess the multiplex PCR reads, holding one entry per CDR3 protein. The data show around 620,000 distinct CDR3 sequences, under 20% seen once. This clonotype appeared a few times. Germline CDR1 and CDR2: SGHTS and YDEGEE. CDR3 length: 12 residues. V trimming: 5 bases; J trimming: 7 bases; junction bases outside the gene matches: 3. The sequence came from a young woman with Graves' hyperthyroidism. The material sequenced was blood. This chain joins TRBV5-8 and TRBJ1-5, with 7 positions matching TRBD1. CDR3 sequence reads: CASRLTGQPQHF. CDR3 in DNA: TGTGCCAGCAGGCTGACAGGGCAGCCCCAGCATTTT.